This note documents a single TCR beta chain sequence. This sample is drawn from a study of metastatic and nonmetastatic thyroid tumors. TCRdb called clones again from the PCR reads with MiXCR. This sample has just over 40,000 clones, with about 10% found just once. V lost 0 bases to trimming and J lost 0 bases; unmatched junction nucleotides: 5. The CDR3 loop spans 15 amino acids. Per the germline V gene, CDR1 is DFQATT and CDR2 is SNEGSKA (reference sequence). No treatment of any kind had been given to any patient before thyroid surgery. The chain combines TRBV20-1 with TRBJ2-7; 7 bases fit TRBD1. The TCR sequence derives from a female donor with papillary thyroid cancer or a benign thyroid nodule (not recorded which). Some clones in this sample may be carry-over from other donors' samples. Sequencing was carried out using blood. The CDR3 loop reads CSAREPDRYSYEQYF. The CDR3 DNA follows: TGCAGTGCTAGAGAACCGGACAGGTACTCCTACGAGCAGTACTTC.